The clone carrying this TCR beta chain was observed a few times. Its target is unknown. This nonspecific control used anti-CD3/anti-CD28 bead stimulation of CD4+ T cells. Sorting selected CD4+ T cells upregulating both CD40 ligand and CD69. Sequencing used immunoSEQ version 4 in survey mode. Only in-frame clones appear in the TCRdb table, and some are missing; sequencing was by immunoSEQ multiplex PCR. Of about 43,000 clones in the sample, roughly 90% were seen once. The data derive from a study of persistence of HIV-infected CD4 T cells. The CDR3 length is 16 residues. Germline CDR1 reads WNHNN; CDR2 reads SYGVQD (reference sequence). Unmatched junction bases numbered 5, after V lost 3 bases and J lost 3 bases.

The chain links TRBV10-1 to TRBJ2-3; 11 bases agree with TRBD2. The sample in question was CD4+ T cells sorted from PBMCs after roughly 18-hour stimulation, obtained from a patient who received antiretroviral therapy. This clonotype was obtained from an adult man with HIV who was CMV-seropositive. In nucleotides, the CDR3 is TGCGCCAGCAGTGATGTAGCGGGGGGGCAGACAGATACGCAGTATTTT. Translating it yields CASSDVAGGQTDTQYF.